This T cell receptor (beta chain) was identified during a study of identical twins. The study, taken as a whole, reports: Out-of-frame beta sequences exhibited a weaker degree of excess twin sharing. Insertions ran lower in abundant cord blood beta clonotypes, though not in memory repertoires.

In TCRdb, the 5' RACE reads were re-called with MiXCR into one record per CDR3 protein. The sample holds 500,000 to 550,000 distinct CDR3 sequences, less than 25% seen once. Turning to this clonotype: Its antigen is undetermined.

The CDR3 extends over 13 amino acids. From germline, CDR1 is DFQATT and CDR2 SNEGSKA (reference sequence). With 0 bases removed from V and 7 bases from J, the gap between germline ends came to 10 bases. This sample also appeared in a second study, on T cells expressing NK-cell markers. From that second work: It was sorted CD3+CD56+NKG2C+, CD3+CD56+NKG2C- and CD3+CD56-NKG2C+ T cells that supplied the TCR beta repertoires. Alpha-beta TCR T cells were the sole sorting target in several experiments, owing to an anti-gamma-delta TCR antibody.

The receptor comes from a woman between 18 and 30 years old in good health. The sequencing input was CD4+ T cells sorted from blood. The V gene is TRBV20-1, the J gene TRBJ2-1; D gene unclear. CDR3 sequence (DNA): TGCAGTGCTAGAGATCGGTCGTGGAATGAGCAGTTCTTC. Its protein is CSARDRSWNEQFF.